A single sample gave rise to the 4 T cell receptor beta chains below, sequenced in a study of blood T cell repertoires in COVID-19. Measured with immunoSEQ multiplex PCR; TCRdb has only the in-frame clones, and not every one. The table includes some 150,000 clones, about 90% detected once. The specimen sequenced was peripheral blood. These receptors were obtained from a human donor in a cohort sampled during active COVID-19.

This clone was seen a few times. The chain couples TRBV18 to TRBJ1-5; a possible D gene is TRBD1 (6 bases). Trimming cost V 0 bases and J 6 bases, with 15 bases left between them. The germline gives CDR1 KGHSH, CDR2 LQKENI. This CDR3 is 16 amino acids long. The CDR3 coding sequence is TGTGCCAGCTCACCACCGGTTGACCAGGGGAGTCAGCCCCAGCATTTT. This sequence encodes CASSPPVDQGSQPQHF.

The genes are TRBV14 and TRBJ1-1; 9 positions agree with TRBD1. The ends lost 3 bases at V and 1 base at J; junction bases unmatched: 6. The CDR3 extends over 16 amino acids. The germline V gene encodes CDR1 SGHDN and CDR2 FVKESK. The CDR3 reads CASSQNRGRGNTEAFF. DNA for the CDR3: TGTGCCAGCAGCCAGAACAGGGGGCGCGGGAACACTGAAGCTTTCTTT.

This clone appeared a few times. The chain links TRBV7-3 to TRBJ2-6, with 9 bases fitting TRBD1. Germline CDR1 and CDR2: SGHTA and FQGTGA. Trimming took 4 bases from V and 5 from J; bases not matched to a gene: 15. The CDR3 has 19 residues. CDR3 protein: CASSSIPGQGIGRANVLTF. The CDR3 region has the DNA TGTGCCAGCAGCTCAATACCGGGACAGGGAATAGGAAGGGCCAACGTCCTGACTTTC.

V usage is TRBV4-1 and J usage is TRBJ1-2, with D unclear. The CDR3 is 14 residues long. V lost 2 bases to trimming and J lost 3 bases, with 10 bases between them. Germline loops: CDR1 MGHRA, CDR2 YSYEKL. CDR3 in amino acids: CASSQPTKDYGYTF. The CDR3 bases are TGCGCCAGCAGCCAACCGACTAAGGACTATGGCTACACCTTC.